Each of the 7 T cell receptor beta chains below was sequenced from the same sample in a study of T-cell reconstitution after alpha-beta-depleted transplantation in children. During its preparation, the TCRbeta library received unique molecular identifiers. TCRdb redid the calling of the PCR reads with MiXCR, one entry per CDR3 protein. This table holds 190,000 or so distinct CDR3 sequences, roughly 15% found once. The sample in question was PBMCs from the stem cell graft donor, obtained from the stem cell graft. Receptors originate from a human donor who donated a stem cell graft to a child with acute lymphoblastic leukemia.

This clonotype showed up many times. The genes are TRBV20-1 and TRBJ1-6; D is unclear. V was clipped by 2 bases and J by 4 bases, with 18 bases between them. The CDR3 is made up of 17 amino acids. CDR1 and CDR2 from the germline V gene are DFQATT and SNEGSKA (reference sequence). In DNA, the CDR3 is TGCAGTGCTAGATCCTCGGGGAGCTCTTCTTATAATTCACCCCTCCACTTT. This translates into CSARSSGSSSYNSPLHF.

In this sample, this clonotype turned up a few times. The chain carries TRBV2 and TRBJ2-5; D tentatively reads TRBD1 or TRBD2 (6 bases each). Between the trimmed V and J ends, which lost 6 bases and 2 bases, there was a span of 22 bases. The CDR3 totals 17 residues. The germline gives CDR1 SNHLY, CDR2 FYNNEI. The CDR3 loop is CASSRRGLPGNQETQYF. The CDR3 DNA sequence: TGTGCCAGCAGCCGACGGGGGCTCCCAGGGAATCAAGAGACCCAGTACTTC.

This clonotype was seen repeatedly, ten times or more. The V call is TRBV20-1, the J call TRBJ1-4, with D unresolved. The CDR3 extends over 16 amino acids. The V end was cut by 2 bases, the J end by 0 bases, with 13 bases between. Germline V gene data show CDR1 as DFQATT and CDR2 as SNEGSKA (reference sequence). This chain's CDR3 is CSARTATTATNEKLFF. The CDR3 DNA sequence: TGCAGTGCTAGAACAGCTACCACCGCAACTAATGAAAAACTGTTTTTT.

The sample holds many counts of this clonotype. V is TRBV7-8 and J is TRBJ1-1; D is unresolved. V was pared by 1 base and J by 6 bases, with 18 bases between. Germline CDR1 reads SGHVS; CDR2 reads FQNEAQ. This CDR3 is 16 amino acids long. The CDR3 DNA is TGTGCCAGCAGCTTAGGGGTCCTCGGGTTAGGCTCTGAAGCTTTCTTT. It encodes CASSLGVLGLGSEAFF. Based on the CDR3 plus reference TRBV7-8 and TRBJ1-1, the full variable domain is GAGVSQSPRYKVAKRGQDVALRCDPISGHVSLFWYQQALGQGPEFLTYFQNEAQLDKSGLPSDRFFAERPEGSVSTLKIQRTQQEDSAVYLCASSLGVLGLGSEAFFGQGTRLTVV.

In this sample, this clonotype turned up many times. This chain joins TRBV7-8 and TRBJ2-1; D may be TRBD2 (6 bases). The V and J ends lost 5 bases and 0 bases respectively, with 17 bases between them. Per germline, CDR1 SGHVS and CDR2 FQNEAQ. The CDR3 runs 17 residues. In DNA form, the CDR3 reads TGTGCCAGCAGCCCCCGGGGCGGAGGGAGCTCCTACAATGAGCAGTTCTTC. Translating it yields CASSPRGGGSSYNEQFF.

This clonotype was observed many times. V is TRBV12-3 or TRBV12-4 and J is TRBJ1-3, with TRBD1 matching 7 bases. After removal of 3 bases from V and 3 bases from J, the junction contained 2 bases not matched to a gene. The CDR3 is 14 residues long. The CDR3 DNA reads as TGTGCCAGCAGTTTCGGGGACAGTGGAAACACCATATATTTT. It encodes CASSFGDSGNTIYF.

The chain joins TRBV7-9 to TRBJ2-3, with D perhaps matching TRBD2 (5 bases). This CDR3 spans 16 amino acids. V gave up 2 bases and J gave up 1 base, with 13 bases separating them. Germline values: CDR1 SEHNR, CDR2 FQNEAQ (reference sequence). The chain's CDR3 is CASSLSGRPGTDTQYF. CDR3 nucleotides: TGTGCCAGCAGCTTAAGTGGGAGACCCGGCACAGATACGCAGTATTTT.